This T cell receptor (beta chain) appears in the sequencing data of a study of metastatic and nonmetastatic thyroid tumors. All patients were treatment-naive before thyroid surgery. TCRdb re-clonotyped the PCR reads via MiXCR. The sample includes about 27,000 clones, around 16% of them seen just once. This clone appeared many times. There are 15 residues in the CDR3. V was pared by 10 bases and J by 1 base, with 19 bases between. Germline-derived CDR1 and CDR2 are MGHDK and SYGVNS. Material for sequencing was blood. V usage is TRBV25-1 and J usage is TRBJ1-1; D is undetermined. The source is a male donor with papillary thyroid cancer or a benign thyroid nodule (not recorded which). Some clones in this sample may be carry-over from other donors' samples. CDR3 sequence (DNA): TGTGCCACCAGGAGGGCAGCACCCCAGAACACTGAAGCTTTCTTT. Its translation: CATRRAAPQNTEAFF.